This entry lists 12 T cell receptor beta chains sequenced from one sample in a study of Tregs in tolerant kidney transplant recipients. Profiled with immunoSEQ multiplex PCR; TCRdb holds only in-frame clones, not every one. The repertoire shows under 35,000 clones; the top ten hold around 15%. The material sequenced was CD8+ T cells from blood, taken before the transplant. The receptors originated from a human donor who received a combined kidney and bone marrow transplant.

A note on this clone: The CDR3 goes on 3 residues after the read ends, and that part is filled in from the germline J gene. The chain recombines TRBV7-9 with TRBJ1-1; D perhaps matches TRBD1 (6 bases). Trimming pared 6 bases from V and 0 bases from J, leaving 14 bases between. CDR3 length equals 15 residues. CDR1 is SEHNR, CDR2 FQNEAQ, per germline (reference sequence). CDR3 amino acids: CASSEGEGLNTEAFF. The DNA read from the CDR3 is TGTGCCAGCAGTGAGGGGGAGGGACTGAACACTGAA.

The CDR3 is CATSGAVSYEQYF. CDR3 DNA (partial): TGTGCCACCAGCGGAGCGGTGTCCTACGAG. The gene calls are TRBV24-1 and TRBJ2-7, with a possible D match to TRBD2 (5 bases). The CDR3 goes on 3 residues after the read ends, and that part is filled in from the germline J gene. V was clipped by 7 bases and J by 1 base, with 10 bases between them. The CDR3 is 13 residues long. From germline, CDR1 is KGHDR and CDR2 SFDVKD.

As to this clone: With the read ending 3 residues before the CDR3 end, the germline J gene is used to fill in that end. The V call is TRBV2, the J call TRBJ1-1; D is ambiguous. There are 11 residues in the CDR3. CDR1 is SNHLY, CDR2 FYNNEI, per germline. Trimming left V 9 bases short and J 1 base short, with 6 bases between. Incomplete CDR3 DNA: TGTGCCAGGGCTTCGAACACTGAA. As protein: CARASNTE. The CDR3, in full, reads CARASNTEAFF.

For this clone: The CDR3 end falls 3 residues outside the read, so it is completed with the germline J gene. The chain joins TRBV30 to TRBJ1-1, with D hard to call. Deletions cut 2 bases from V and 7 bases from J, with 8 bases between. The CDR3 runs to 11 residues. Per the germline V gene, CDR1 is GTSNPN and CDR2 is SVGIG (reference sequence). The CDR3: CAWSYEGEAFF. The covered CDR3 bases are TGTGCCTGGAGTTACGAAGGTGAA.

With regard to this clone: Read coverage stops 3 residues before the CDR3 terminus; the germline J gene supplies the remainder. V and J are TRBV5-5 and TRBJ1-2; D not certain. Germline CDR1 SGHKS, CDR2 YYEKEE (reference sequence). V lost 0 bases, J lost 0 bases, and 3 bases lay in between. This CDR3 has 13 residues. The chain's CDR3 is CASSLAPNYGYTF. The CDR3 bases that were read are TGTGCCAGCAGCTTGGCTCCTAACTATGGC.

Comments on this clone: The read terminates 3 residues ahead of where the CDR3 ends, so the germline J gene completes it. The V call is TRBV7-9, the J call TRBJ2-3; 8 nucleotides line up with TRBD2. Germline assignment: CDR1 SEHNR and CDR2 FQNEAQ (reference sequence). CDR3 size: 14 residues. J lost 4 bases, V lost 5 bases, and 5 bases had no gene match. The covered CDR3 bases are TGTGCCAGCAGCCCCGAGCGGGAGTCAGATACG. This gives the protein CASSPERESDT. The whole CDR3 region reads CASSPERESDTQYF.

A note on this clone: The missing CDR3 end, 3 residues past where the read stops, is filled in from the germline J gene. The chain is built from TRBV2 and TRBJ1-5, with D perhaps TRBD1 (5 bases). Germline CDR1 is SNHLY and CDR2 is FYNNEI. There are 15 residues in the CDR3. V lost 8 bases and J 0 bases, leaving 14 bases between the germline ends. CDR3 residues: CASQLTENSNQPQHF. CDR3 DNA, as far as it was read: TGTGCCAGCCAATTGACAGAAAATAGCAATCAGCCC.

About this clone itself: From the germline J gene comes the end of the CDR3, since the read stops 3 residues before it. The chain uses TRBV5-6 and TRBJ2-1; D is possibly TRBD1 (5 bases). V lost 3 bases to trimming and J lost 6 bases, with 7 bases between them. This CDR3 is built from 12 residues. The germline V gene encodes CDR1 SGHDT and CDR2 YYEEEE. CDR3 sequence: CASSWTSNEQFF. The covered CDR3 bases are TGTGCCAGCAGCTGGACAAGCAATGAG.

Worth noting for this clone: The sequenced fragment ends 3 residues before the CDR3 boundary, so the rest is inferred from the germline J gene. The rearrangement uses TRBV7-3 and TRBJ1-1, with a weak D call TRBD1 (5 bases). The germline V gene encodes CDR1 SGHTA and CDR2 FQGTGA. V was trimmed by 5 bases and J by 1 base, leaving 17 bases between them. The CDR3 totals 16 residues. CDR3 sequence reads: CASSPGVMGRNTEAFF. The CDR3 bases that were read are TGTGCCAGCAGCCCGGGGGTAATGGGGCGGAACACTGAA.

Remarks on this clone: The sequence runs out 3 residues before the end of the CDR3; the remainder is reconstructed from the germline J gene. The gene calls are TRBV2 and TRBJ2-5; 10 positions agree with TRBD2. CDR1 and CDR2 from the germline V gene are SNHLY and FYNNEI. This CDR3 spans 16 amino acids. The V segment lost 4 bases and the J segment 5 bases; nucleotides outside the gene matches: 10. CDR3 DNA (partial): TGTGCCAGCAGTGTTTCTAGCGGGAGTCCCTTGGAGACC. Translated: CASSVSSGSPLET. In full, the CDR3 is CASSVSSGSPLETQYF. The variable domain in full, with the rest retrieved from reference TRBV2 and TRBJ2-5, is EPEVTQTPSHQVTQMGQEVILRCVPISNHLYFYWYRQILGQKVEFLVSFYNNEISEKSEIFDDQFSVERPDGSNFTLKIRSTKLEDSAMYFCASSVSSGSPLETQYFGPGTRLLVL.

With respect to this clone: The read comes to an end 3 residues before the CDR3 does, leaving the germline J gene to fill in the end. The chain recombines TRBV19 with TRBJ1-5; tentative D call: TRBD1 (6 bases). Germline CDR1 and CDR2: LNHDA and SQIVND (reference sequence). The CDR3 consists of 13 residues. Trimming left V 8 bases short and J 6 bases short, with 14 bases between. The CDR3 bases that were read are TGTGCCAGTGGTACAGGGTTAAGTCAGCCC. This sequence encodes CASGTGLSQP. The CDR3 as a whole reads CASGTGLSQPQHF.

Comment on this clone: The CDR3 goes on 3 residues after the read ends, and that part is filled in from the germline J gene. The gene calls are TRBV19 and TRBJ2-3; 9 nucleotides agree with TRBD2. The V and J ends lost 6 bases and 5 bases, in that order; junction bases with no gene match: 9. The CDR3 sequence is 15 residues long. Germline CDR1 reads LNHDA; CDR2 reads SQIVND (reference sequence). This chain's CDR3 is CASRPRREGQDTQYF. Incomplete CDR3 DNA: TGTGCCAGTAGGCCAAGGCGGGAGGGCCAAGATACG.